The rows below give T cell receptor beta chains drawn from one sample of a study of blood T cell repertoires in COVID-19. Using immunoSEQ multiplex PCR, the repertoire was profiled, and TCRdb retains in-frame clones only, with some absent. Of fewer than 250,000 clones detected, just over 85% appear once; the ten largest clones hold 3.8%. Sequenced sample: PBMCs or T cells enriched from blood (not recorded which). The receptor source for this set is a woman between 40 and 50 years old with acute COVID-19. Each CDR3 is given with its conserved first and last residue.

V: TRBV4-2; CDR3: CASSQGQGLNYGYTF
V: TRBV7-9; CDR3: CASIPRQGMEEKLFF
V: TRBV18; CDR3: CASSPLSGFEQFF
V: TRBV7-2; CDR3: CASSLRGLAGGRETDTQYF
V: TRBV19; CDR3: CASSMIRGLADTQYF
V: TRBV24-1; CDR3: CATSDSRQVSSYNEQFF
V: TRBV9; CDR3: CASSHGTGSYNEQFF
V: TRBV4-1; CDR3: CASSLRQDQETQYF
V: TRBV9; CDR3: CASSPSTDTQYF
V: TRBV7-9; CDR3: CASSLLWASRGEQYF
V: TRBV25-1; CDR3: CASRQNIGQGADEQYF
V: TRBV6-4; CDR3: CASSDSRGGELFF